The T cell receptor (beta chain) under discussion was sequenced for a study of cytomegalovirus exposure and HLA in healthy donors. Findings and caveats of the study: The authors enumerated 150 to 200 TCR beta chains as linked to cytomegalovirus.

A note on this clone: Antigen unknown.

Trimming pared 7 bases from V and 0 bases from J, leaving 13 bases between. Germline V gene lookup returns CDR1 SGHVS and CDR2 FQNEAQ. This CDR3 comprises 14 residues. PCR primers comprised 60 Vbeta and 13 Jbeta primers. Method: immunoSEQ multiplex PCR; TCRdb's copy keeps in-frame clones and lacks some. The sample has 150,000 or so clones; about 82% are singletons. The gene calls are TRBV7-8 and TRBJ2-7; a possible D gene is TRBD1 (6 bases). What was sequenced was PBMCs. The sequence came from a female donor in good health and CMV-seronegative. The CDR3: CASTLQGSSYEQYF. CDR3 bases: TGTGCCAGCACTCTACAGGGTAGCTCCTACGAGCAGTACTTC.